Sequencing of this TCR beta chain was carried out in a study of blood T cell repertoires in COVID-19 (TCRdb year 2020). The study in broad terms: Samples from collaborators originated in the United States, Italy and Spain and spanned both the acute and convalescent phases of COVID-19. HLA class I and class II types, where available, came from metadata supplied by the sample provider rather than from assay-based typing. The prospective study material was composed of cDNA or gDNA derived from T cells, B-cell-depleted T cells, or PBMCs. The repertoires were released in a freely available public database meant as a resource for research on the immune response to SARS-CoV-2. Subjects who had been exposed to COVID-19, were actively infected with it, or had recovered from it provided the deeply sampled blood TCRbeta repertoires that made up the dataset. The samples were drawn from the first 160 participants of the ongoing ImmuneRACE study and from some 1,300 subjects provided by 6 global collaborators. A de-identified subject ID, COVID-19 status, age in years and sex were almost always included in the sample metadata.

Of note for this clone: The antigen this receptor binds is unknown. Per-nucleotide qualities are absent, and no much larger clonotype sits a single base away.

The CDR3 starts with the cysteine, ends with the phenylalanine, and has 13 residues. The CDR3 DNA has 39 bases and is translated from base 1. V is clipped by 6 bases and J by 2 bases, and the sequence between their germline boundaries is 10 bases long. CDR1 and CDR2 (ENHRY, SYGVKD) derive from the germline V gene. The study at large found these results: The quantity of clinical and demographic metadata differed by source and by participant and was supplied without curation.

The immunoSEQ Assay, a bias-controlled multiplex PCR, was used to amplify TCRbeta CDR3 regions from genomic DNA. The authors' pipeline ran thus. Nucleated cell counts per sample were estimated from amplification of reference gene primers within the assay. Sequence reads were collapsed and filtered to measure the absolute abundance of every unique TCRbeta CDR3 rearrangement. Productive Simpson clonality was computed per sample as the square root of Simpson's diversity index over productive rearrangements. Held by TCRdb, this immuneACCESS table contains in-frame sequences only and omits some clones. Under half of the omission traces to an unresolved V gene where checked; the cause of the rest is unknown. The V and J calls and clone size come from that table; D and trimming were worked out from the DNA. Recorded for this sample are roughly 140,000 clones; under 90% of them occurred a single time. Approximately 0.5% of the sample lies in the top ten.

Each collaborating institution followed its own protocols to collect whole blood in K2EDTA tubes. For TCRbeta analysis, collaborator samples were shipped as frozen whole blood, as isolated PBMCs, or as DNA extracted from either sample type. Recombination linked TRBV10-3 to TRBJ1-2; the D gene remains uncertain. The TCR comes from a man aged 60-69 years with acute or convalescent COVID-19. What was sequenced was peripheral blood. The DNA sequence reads TGTGCCATCAGGCCTGCGGAGAACTATGGCTACACCTTC. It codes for CAIRPAENYGYTF.